The 31 T cell receptor beta chains reported below all come from one sample, sequenced in a study of T cells in Graves' hyperthyroidism and ophthalmopathy. Amplified TCR beta CDR3 regions derived from RNA transcripts. The HTBI primer set served for first-round RT-PCR of the TCR CDR3. TCRdb reprocessed the multiplex PCR reads via MiXCR and lists one record per CDR3 protein. This repertoire shows about 570,000 distinct CDR3 sequences, 11% to 15% found once; its top ten account for approximately 15%. Sequencing was done on a sample of blood. The receptors stem from a woman between 35 and 50 years old with Graves' hyperthyroidism.

This clonotype was found many times. This chain uses TRBV5-1 with TRBJ2-1, with TRBD2 matching over 7 bases. Germline assignment: CDR1 SGHRS and CDR2 YFSETQ. The J segment lost 9 bases and the V segment lost 5 bases, leaving 5 bases of the junction unmatched. The CDR3 totals 12 residues. The CDR3 sequence is CASRSAGVEQFF. The CDR3 DNA reads TGCGCCAGCAGGTCGGCGGGAGTTGAGCAGTTCTTC.

This clonotype appeared a few times. The chain combines TRBV18 with TRBJ2-7, with 9 bases identical to TRBD1. Per germline, CDR1 KGHSH and CDR2 LQKENI. The CDR3 totals 19 residues. The trim removed 4 bases at V and 4 bases at J, leaving 20 bases unmatched. The CDR3 spells CASSQNSGTGQSVRYEQYF. The DNA of the CDR3 is TGTGCCAGCTCACAGAATTCCGGGACAGGGCAATCGGTTCGGTACGAGCAGTACTTC.

The chain combines TRBV29-1 with TRBJ2-1; D possibly matches TRBD1 or TRBD2 (5 bases each). CDR1 is SQVTM, CDR2 ANQGSEA, per germline. V lost 5 bases and J 2 bases, leaving 13 bases between the germline ends. This CDR3 comprises 14 residues. The CDR3 nucleotides read TGCAGCGTTCGGTCAGGGACCCCCTACAATGAGCAGTTCTTC. The encoded protein is CSVRSGTPYNEQFF.

The chain joins TRBV19 to TRBJ2-7; 13 nucleotides agree with TRBD2. The CDR3 length is 16 residues. Germline assignment: CDR1 LNHDA and CDR2 SQIVND (reference sequence). V lost 6 bases to trimming and J lost 4 bases; unmatched junction nucleotides: 9. The CDR3, as DNA: TGTGCCAGTAGCAACCGAGGGACTAGCGGGATTTACGAGCAGTACTTC. Translated: CASSNRGTSGIYEQYF.

The rearrangement links TRBV11-2 to TRBJ2-1; 10 bases map to TRBD1. After removal of 5 bases from V and 10 bases from J, the junction contained 5 bases not matched to a gene. CDR3 length: 13 amino acids. CDR1 and CDR2 (germline): SGHAT, FQNNGV. The CDR3 coding sequence is TGTGCCAGCAGCCTCGACAGGGGGCGCGAGCAGTTCTTC. Its protein product is CASSLDRGREQFF.

This clonotype was observed many times. The CDR3 here is CASSPTRSSYEQYF. CDR3 sequence (DNA): TGTGCCAGCTCACCAACCCGGAGCTCCTACGAGCAGTACTTC. The V call is TRBV18, the J call TRBJ2-7; D not resolved. Germline values: CDR1 KGHSH, CDR2 LQKENI. This CDR3 is built from 14 residues. Trimming shortened V by 2 bases and J by 0 bases, and 8 bases separated the two germline ends.

This clonotype has at least ten counts. The V call is TRBV7-6, the J call TRBJ2-2, with D uncertain. CDR1 is SGHVS and CDR2 is FNYEAQ in the germline V gene. The V end was cut by 0 bases, the J end by 0 bases, with 8 bases between. The CDR3 covers 16 residues. The CDR3 spells CASSLAVGPNTGELFF. The CDR3 coding sequence is TGTGCCAGCAGCTTAGCGGTCGGCCCGAACACCGGGGAGCTGTTTTTT.

This clonotype came up a few times. This may come from a read error, since a much larger clone is one base off. The V call is TRBV2, the J call TRBJ2-1; a weak D match, TRBD2 (6 bases). Germline lookup yields CDR1 SNHLY and CDR2 FYNNEI. V shed 5 bases and J shed 6 bases, with 14 bases lying between them. The length of the CDR3 is 14 residues. CDR3 region: CASSRLVPTNEQFF. For the CDR3, the DNA is TGTGCCAGCAGTCGACTAGTCCCAACCAATGAGCAGTTCTTC.

This clonotype was seen repeatedly, ten times or more. This sequence joins TRBV28 and TRBJ1-1; no clear D. Germline CDR1 reads MDHEN; CDR2 reads SYDVKM. The CDR3 runs 15 residues. With 5 bases removed from V and 3 bases from J, the gap between germline ends came to 16 bases. CDR3 in DNA: TGTGCCAGCAGTCCTTATTCCGGGATACACACTGAAGCTTTCTTT. This translates into CASSPYSGIHTEAFF.

This chain links TRBV29-1 with TRBJ2-5, with D perhaps being TRBD1 or TRBD2 (5 bases each). Trimming took 4 bases from V and 7 from J, leaving 10 bases between them. The CDR3 runs 11 residues. Germline V gene lookup returns CDR1 SQVTM and CDR2 ANQGSEA. The CDR3 here is CSVAPGGTQYF. The CDR3 region has the DNA TGCAGCGTTGCTCCTGGGGGGACCCAGTACTTC. Full variable domain (remainder filled in from reference TRBV29-1 and TRBJ2-5): SAVISQKPSRDICQRGTSLTIQCQVDSQVTMMFWYRQQPGQSLTLIATANQGSEATYESGFVIDKFPISRPNLTFSTLTVSNMSPEDSSIYLCSVAPGGTQYFGPGTRLLVL.

This chain uses TRBV9 with TRBJ2-3, with 9 bases matching TRBD2. Unmatched junction bases numbered 8, after V lost 2 bases and J lost 4 bases. CDR1 is SGDLS, CDR2 YYNGEE, per germline. This CDR3 region has 16 residues. CDR3 amino acids: CASSVPASGIADTQYF. DNA of the CDR3: TGTGCCAGCAGCGTCCCGGCTAGCGGGATCGCAGATACGCAGTATTTT.

This chain joins TRBV4-2 and TRBJ2-7; TRBD2 is a possible D gene (6 bases). Trimming pared 0 bases from V and 5 bases from J, leaving 8 bases between. Germline-derived CDR1 and CDR2 are LGHNA and YNFKEQ. The CDR3 covers 13 residues. CDR3 in amino acids: CASSQDREHEQYF. For the CDR3, the DNA is TGTGCCAGCAGCCAAGATCGGGAGCACGAGCAGTACTTC.

This clonotype has ten or more counts. The chain carries TRBV11-2 and TRBJ2-3; 10 bases are a match to TRBD2. J lost 5 bases, V lost 4 bases, and 15 bases had no gene match. This CDR3 spans 18 amino acids. Germline V lookup: CDR1 SGHAT, CDR2 FQNNGV. CDR3 sequence reads: CASSSDPFKQREGDTQYF. The CDR3 DNA reads TGTGCCAGCAGCTCCGACCCCTTTAAGCAGCGGGAGGGAGATACGCAGTATTTT.

The chain has TRBV27 and TRBJ1-3, with 10 bases that match TRBD1. V shed 4 bases and J 9 bases; nucleotides not matched to a gene: 9. This CDR3 comprises 15 residues. The V gene's germline CDR1 is MNHEY and CDR2 SMNVEV (reference sequence). The CDR3 DNA follows: TGTGCCAGCAGTTCTGTCGGGACAGGGGCAGGCACCATATATTTT. Amino acid sequence: CASSSVGTGAGTIYF.

The chain combines TRBV5-6 with TRBJ2-3, with TRBD2 matching 9 bases. CDR3 length: 17 residues. The germline gives CDR1 SGHDT, CDR2 YYEEEE. V was clipped by 4 bases and J by 3 bases; unmatched bases: 12. CDR3 bases: TGTGCCAGCAGCCCGGGGTCTAGCGGGATGTATACAGATACGCAGTATTTT. It specifies CASSPGSSGMYTDTQYF. The full variable domain, completed using reference TRBV5-6 and TRBJ2-3, is DAGVTQSPTHLIKTRGQQVTLRCSPKSGHDTVSWYQQALGQGPQFIFQYYEEEERQRGNFPDRFSGHQFPNYSSELNVNALLLGDSALYLCASSPGSSGMYTDTQYFGPGTRLTVL.

The chain uses TRBV5-1 and TRBJ2-7; 14 bases are shared with TRBD2. The germline gives CDR1 SGHRS, CDR2 YFSETQ. The CDR3 extends over 16 amino acids. The V and J ends lost 5 bases and 2 bases, in that order; junction bases with no gene match: 6. CDR3 amino acids: CASRGLAGGGPYEQYF. The CDR3 coding sequence is TGCGCCAGCAGAGGACTAGCGGGAGGAGGCCCCTACGAGCAGTACTTC.

This clonotype was recorded a few times. CDR3: CASSQESTANPRETQYF. Here the CDR3 DNA reads TGTGCCAGCAGCCAAGAATCGACTGCCAATCCGAGGGAGACCCAGTACTTC. This rearrangement joins TRBV14 to TRBJ2-5; D call uncertain. The CDR3 length is 17 residues. Per the germline V gene, CDR1 is SGHDN and CDR2 is FVKESK. Trimming removed 0 bases at V and 5 bases at J, with 19 bases between.

The sample holds many counts of this clonotype. The chain combines TRBV20-1 with TRBJ2-3; TRBD2 matches at 9 bases. The trim removed 0 bases at V and 7 bases at J, leaving 11 bases unmatched. The length of the CDR3 is 16 residues. CDR1 is DFQATT, CDR2 SNEGSKA, per germline (reference sequence). The CDR3 is CSARDWVAGAMNTQYF. CDR3 sequence (DNA): TGCAGTGCTAGAGATTGGGTAGCGGGGGCTATGAATACGCAGTATTTT.

V and J are TRBV12-3 or TRBV12-4 and TRBJ1-5; the D is unclear. CDR3 size: 15 residues. The V end lost 5 bases, the J end lost 1 base, and 12 bases lay between the germline ends. The CDR3 loop is CASSLGPSSNQPQHF. The CDR3 DNA reads TGTGCCAGCAGTCTTGGACCGAGCAGCAATCAGCCCCAGCATTTT.

This clonotype was seen repeatedly, ten times or more. The chain recombines TRBV5-1 with TRBJ2-2, with 7 bases identical to TRBD1. Germline lookup yields CDR1 SGHRS and CDR2 YFSETQ. V trimming: 5 bases; J trimming: 1 base; junction bases outside the gene matches: 5. The CDR3 has 15 residues. The CDR3 DNA follows: TGCGCCAGCAGGCCCGGGACAGAGAACACCGGGGAGCTGTTTTTT. It is translated as CASRPGTENTGELFF.

In its sample, this clonotype was seen many times. This chain joins TRBV20-1 and TRBJ1-2, with 7 bases lining up with TRBD1. The V gene's germline CDR1 is DFQATT and CDR2 SNEGSKA (reference sequence). V gave up 2 bases and J gave up 8 bases; unmatched junction bases: 11. CDR3 length: 14 amino acids. CDR3 region: CSARPPGQHTGYTF. DNA for the CDR3: TGCAGTGCTAGACCCCCGGGACAGCACACGGGCTACACCTTC.

The sample holds many counts of this clonotype. V is TRBV6-1 and J is TRBJ1-4; D uncertain. The CDR3 has 18 amino acids. Germline V gene data show CDR1 as MNHNS and CDR2 as SASEGT. V lost 7 bases, J lost 0 bases, and 21 bases lay in between. The CDR3 region has the DNA TGTGCCAGCATCCCGACACGATCCTTTCACGCAACTAATGAAAAACTGTTTTTT. Amino acid sequence: CASIPTRSFHATNEKLFF.

This clonotype was detected a few times. The CDR3 sequence: CAWSPDLAGKQYF. The CDR3 DNA sequence: TGTGCCTGGAGCCCCGACCTAGCGGGAAAGCAGTACTTC. The chain carries TRBV30 and TRBJ2-7, with 9 bases matching TRBD2. This CDR3 spans 13 amino acids. V was clipped by 3 bases and J by 8 bases; unmatched bases: 8. Germline CDR1 reads GTSNPN; CDR2 reads SVGIG (reference sequence).

In this sample, this clonotype turned up many times. The V and J genes are TRBV29-1 and TRBJ2-5, with TRBD2 identical over 9 bases. Germline V gives CDR1 SQVTM, CDR2 ANQGSEA. J lost 2 bases, V lost 3 bases, and 1 base had no gene match. CDR3 length equals 13 residues. DNA of the CDR3: TGCAGCGTTGAGCGGGAGGGACAAGAGACCCAGTACTTC. This gives the protein CSVEREGQETQYF. Full variable domain (missing parts from reference TRBV29-1 and TRBJ2-5): SAVISQKPSRDICQRGTSLTIQCQVDSQVTMMFWYRQQPGQSLTLIATANQGSEATYESGFVIDKFPISRPNLTFSTLTVSNMSPEDSSIYLCSVEREGQETQYFGPGTRLLVL.

The chain has TRBV14 and TRBJ1-1; a weak D match, TRBD1 (5 bases). The CDR3 has 15 amino acids. Germline V CDR1 and CDR2: SGHDN, FVKESK. V lost 5 bases, J lost 2 bases, and 15 bases lay in between. Here the CDR3 reads CASSETGGENTEAFF. DNA for the CDR3: TGTGCCAGCAGCGAAACCGGAGGGGAAAACACTGAAGCTTTCTTT.

In its sample, this clonotype was seen a few times. The chain uses TRBV7-9 and TRBJ2-5; 9 bases are shared with TRBD2. Per the germline V gene, CDR1 is SEHNR and CDR2 is FQNEAQ (reference sequence). This CDR3 comprises 15 residues. V dropped 3 bases and J dropped 2; count of bases not matched to a gene: 4. The CDR3 DNA reads TGTGCCAGCAGCTTCCCGCTAGCGGGGCAAGAGACCCAGTACTTC. It specifies CASSFPLAGQETQYF.

A remark on this clonotype: At one of its ends the junction is not consistent with the germline gene, which may arise from a read error. The chain carries TRBV15 and TRBJ1-1; D gene ambiguous. CDR1 and CDR2 from the germline V gene are LNHNV and YYDKDF (reference sequence). The CDR3 is 13 residues long. The DNA for the CDR3 is TGTGCCACCTACAACACGGGGAACACTAAAGCTTTCTTT. This sequence encodes CATYNTGNTKAFF. The full variable domain, completed using reference TRBV15 and TRBJ1-1, is DAMVIQNPRYQVTQFGKPVTLSCSQTLNHNVMYWYQQKSSQAPKLLFHYYDKDFNNEADTPDNFQSRRPNTSFCFLDIRSPGLGDTAMYLCATYNTGNTKAFFGQGTRLTVV.

This clonotype has a count of ten or more. The V call is TRBV5-1, the J call TRBJ2-5; perhaps D is TRBD1 or TRBD2 (5 bases each). CDR1 is SGHRS and CDR2 is YFSETQ in the germline V gene. V was trimmed by 4 bases and J by 1 base, leaving 11 bases between them. This CDR3 contains 14 residues. The CDR3 protein is CASSGSGAQETQYF. The CDR3 nucleotides read TGCGCCAGCAGCGGTTCCGGGGCCCAAGAGACCCAGTACTTC.

The chain uses TRBV25-1 and TRBJ1-1, with D possibly TRBD1 on 5 matching bases. The CDR3 has 12 amino acids. The germline CDR1 and CDR2 sequences are MGHDK and SYGVNS. V was trimmed by 6 bases and J by 4 bases, leaving 9 bases between them. The CDR3 bases are TGTGCCAGCAGATACGACAGCACTGAAGCTTTCTTT. Residues: CASRYDSTEAFF.

This clonotype was detected a few times. This chain joins TRBV5-1 and TRBJ2-1; the D gene is possibly TRBD2 (6 bases). V lost 3 bases to trimming and J lost 0 bases, with 13 bases between them. This CDR3 is built from 16 residues. Germline V gives CDR1 SGHRS, CDR2 YFSETQ. As DNA, the CDR3 is TGCGCCAGCAGCTCGAAGGGACTGAGCTCCTACAATGAGCAGTTCTTC. It encodes CASSSKGLSSYNEQFF.

J is TRBJ2-2 and V is TRBV10-3, with D uncertain. CDR3 size: 12 residues. The V end was cut by 1 base, the J end by 7 bases, with 4 bases between. Germline V lookup: CDR1 ENHRY, CDR2 SYGVKD. The CDR3 loop reads CAISEWVGELFF. CDR3 nucleotides: TGTGCCATCAGTGAGTGGGTCGGGGAGCTGTTTTTT.